Presented here are 5 T cell receptor beta chains from one specimen sequenced in a study of blood T cell repertoires in COVID-19. Assay used: immunoSEQ multiplex PCR; TCRdb lists only in-frame clones, some missing. The table has 270,000 or so clones, 86% seen once; the top ten hold 2.5% to 3%. Sequenced input: peripheral blood. These receptors came from a woman aged 30 to 39 with active or convalescent COVID-19.

This chain links TRBV20-1 with TRBJ2-3, with 10 bases identical to TRBD2. The CDR3 is 17 amino acids. Germline V CDR1 and CDR2: DFQATT, SNEGSKA (reference sequence). V lost 3 bases, J lost 8 bases, and 17 bases stayed unmatched. CDR3 nucleotide sequence: TGCAGTGCTAGTAGGAGCGGGGGGGCCAAGGGGTTGCCTACGCAGTATTTT. It specifies CSASRSGGAKGLPTQYF.

This CDR3 is CASSPGTDDTGELFF. CDR3 bases: TGTGCCAGCAGTCCCGGGACAGATGACACCGGGGAGCTGTTTTTT. The gene calls are TRBV6-4 and TRBJ2-2, with 7 positions matching TRBD1. CDR3 length: 15 amino acids. Germline CDR1 and CDR2: MRHNA and SNTAGT. The V and J ends lost 5 bases and 3 bases, in that order; junction bases with no gene match: 6.

The J gene is TRBJ2-4, the V gene TRBV6-2 or TRBV6-3, with 13 nucleotides matching TRBD2. This CDR3 region has 16 residues. The V and J ends lost 6 bases and 7 bases, in that order; junction bases with no gene match: 9. Germline CDR1 MNHEY, CDR2 SVGEGT. CDR3 amino acids: CASSPRLAGGPNIQYF. The CDR3 nucleotides are TGTGCCAGCAGCCCCCGACTAGCGGGGGGCCCTAACATTCAGTACTTC.

The V and J genes are TRBV28 and TRBJ1-6, with D perhaps TRBD1 (6 bases). Per germline, CDR1 MDHEN and CDR2 SYDVKM. The CDR3 is 14 residues long. V was clipped by 4 bases and J by 7 bases, with 11 bases between them. The CDR3 region is CASSSYRANSPLHF. The CDR3 DNA follows: TGTGCCAGCAGTTCTTACAGGGCCAATTCACCCCTCCACTTT.

The J gene is TRBJ1-2, the V gene TRBV28, with a possible D match to TRBD1 (5 bases). Trimming took 1 base from V and 6 from J, leaving 9 bases between them. The CDR3 consists of 13 residues. The V gene's germline CDR1 is MDHEN and CDR2 SYDVKM. The CDR3: CASSLYTRDGYTF. For the CDR3, the DNA is TGTGCCAGCAGTTTATATACCAGGGATGGCTACACCTTC.